Presented here are 8 T cell receptor beta chains from one specimen sequenced in a study of response to subunit inactivated influenza vaccine. TCRdb reprocessed the RT-PCR reads via MiXCR and lists one record per CDR3 protein. The sample carries over 800,000 distinct CDR3 sequences, 20% to 25% recorded once. Here the sequenced sample was PBMCs from blood, taken more than 4 days after vaccination. The receptors originated from a man aged 50-60 years who received an inactivated influenza vaccine.

This clonotype was observed a handful of times. The chain links TRBV10-3 to TRBJ2-1, with 12 bases lining up with TRBD2. The V segment lost 4 bases and the J segment 3 bases; nucleotides outside the gene matches: 10. The germline CDR1 and CDR2 sequences are ENHRY and SYGVKD. The CDR3 length is 18 residues. CDR3 in DNA: TGTGCCATCAGTGGTGGCTCCGGGACTAGCGGGTACTACAATGAGCAGTTCTTC. Amino acids: CAISGGSGTSGYYNEQFF.

The genes are TRBV30 and TRBJ2-2; D is ambiguous. Germline V CDR1 and CDR2: GTSNPN, SVGIG (reference sequence). This CDR3 is 12 amino acids long. The ends were cut back, 2 bases at V and 2 bases at J, with 3 bases in the middle. The CDR3 loop is CAWSKNTGELFF. As DNA, the CDR3 is TGTGCCTGGAGTAAAAACACCGGGGAGCTGTTTTTT. The variable domain in full, with the rest retrieved from reference TRBV30 and TRBJ2-2, is SQTIHQWPATLVQPVGSPLSLECTVEGTSNPNLYWYRQAAGRGLQLLFYSVGIGQISSEVPQNLSASRPQDRQFILSSKKLLLSDSGFYLCAWSKNTGELFFGEGSRLTVL.

V gene TRBV20-1 combines with J gene TRBJ1-5, with TRBD1 matching 7 bases. Germline lookup yields CDR1 DFQATT and CDR2 SNEGSKA (reference sequence). The J segment lost 4 bases and the V segment lost 3 bases, leaving 9 bases of the junction unmatched. The length of the CDR3 is 15 residues. As DNA, the CDR3 is TGCAGTGCTAGTGGTTCGGACAGGAGAAATCAGCCCCAGCATTTT. Amino acids: CSASGSDRRNQPQHF.

This clonotype was detected once. The V call is TRBV5-1, the J call TRBJ2-3; 7 bases align to TRBD1. The CDR3 runs to 16 residues. Germline CDR1 and CDR2: SGHRS and YFSETQ. Trimming at V came to 3 bases and at J to 2 bases, leaving 9 bases not matched to a gene. The CDR3 is CASSSEGRGITDTQYF. The DNA of the CDR3 is TGCGCCAGCAGCTCCGAGGGCAGGGGGATCACAGATACGCAGTATTTT.

This clonotype has just a few counts. The chain combines TRBV28 with TRBJ2-1, with 8 bases that match TRBD1. Germline V gene lookup returns CDR1 MDHEN and CDR2 SYDVKM. This CDR3 is built from 14 residues. Trimming removed 6 bases from V and 2 bases from J; junction bases left unmatched: 3. CDR3 nucleotide sequence: TGTGCCAGCAGCAAACAGGGGGCCTACAATGAGCAGTTCTTC. Its protein product is CASSKQGAYNEQFF.

This chain links TRBV6-1 with TRBJ1-2; D may be TRBD1 (5 bases). This CDR3 has 13 amino acids. Trimming left V 5 bases short and J 5 bases short, with 12 bases between. Germline V gene data show CDR1 as MNHNS and CDR2 as SASEGT. The CDR3 reads CASSRQNSYGYTF. CDR3 DNA: TGTGCCAGCAGTAGACAGAACTCGTATGGCTACACCTTC.

There are a few counts of this clonotype. This chain joins TRBV29-1 and TRBJ2-2; 7 bases map to TRBD2. Germline trimming cut 7 bases from V and 10 bases from J; bases unmatched to any gene: 9. Per germline, CDR1 SQVTM and CDR2 ANQGSEA. The CDR3 covers 12 residues. The CDR3 DNA reads TGCAGCGCTGAGCGGGGCCCACTGGAGCTGTTTTTT. It translates to CSAERGPLELFF.

This clonotype appeared once. The chain has TRBV4-1 and TRBJ2-1, with 8 bases aligning to TRBD2. CDR3 length: 19 amino acids. J gave up 7 bases and V 4 bases, and 21 bases lay outside the gene matches. Germline V gene sequence: CDR1 MGHRA, CDR2 YSYEKL. The CDR3 DNA reads TGCGCCAGCAGCCGCAACGACCTGCCTGGGACTAGACCCCGGAATGAGCAGTTCTTC. Its protein product is CASSRNDLPGTRPRNEQFF.